In this sample, the clone carrying this T cell receptor beta chain turned up once. Antigen: not known. Method: immunoSEQ multiplex PCR; TCRdb's copy keeps in-frame clones and lacks some. The table includes some 120,000 clones, approximately 86% detected once. The data belong to a study of T cell responses to AZD1222 COVID-19 vaccine. Study outcomes and limitations: Vaccination with two AZD1222 doses was followed by a rise in Spike-specific TCR breadth and depth. White British people made up most donors, females outnumbered males, and clonal diversity was possibly underestimated. CD4 TCRs covered the whole spike, strongest at regions 160-218 and 743-854.

CDR3 length: 13 amino acids. V lost 4 bases and J lost 6, with 13 bases in between. The germline gives CDR1 SGDLS, CDR2 YYNGEE. The study pooled second doses at about 4 or about 12 weeks. This chain links TRBV9 with TRBJ1-1; D unclear. Source: peripheral blood, taken 28 days after the second AZD1222 dose. The receptor's source is an adult who received the AZD1222 COVID-19 vaccine. The CDR3 nucleotides are TGTGCCAGCAGCCCCCTCGCGGCATCTGAAGCTTTCTTT. The encoded protein is CASSPLAASEAFF.